This entry lists 7 T cell receptor beta chains sequenced from one sample in a study of T cells expressing NK-cell markers. TCRdb reanalyzed the 5' RACE reads, giving one entry per CDR3 protein sequence and no DNA. Across about 150,000 distinct CDR3 sequences, the top ten clones capture just over 20% of the sample. Input material: blood T cells: a sorted CD56 or NKG2C T cell subset, CD4+ or CD8+ T cells, or bulk PBMC T cells (not recorded which). The receptors shown here come from a man aged 18-70 years in good health.

This sequence joins TRBV9 and TRBJ2-7; the D call of TRBD1 rests on TCRdb alone, since no DNA is present to check it. The CDR3 runs 13 residues. Per germline, CDR1 SGDLS and CDR2 YYNGEE. The CDR3 sequence: CASSADRSGVQYF.

J is TRBJ2-1 and V is TRBV13; TCRdb's D call, TRBD2, is unchecked because there is no DNA. Germline CDR1 and CDR2: PRHDT and FYEKMQ (reference sequence). CDR3 length: 15 amino acids. CDR3 region: CASSLGLAGYNEQFF.

This chain uses TRBV20-1 with TRBJ2-3; TCRdb's D call, TRBD1, is unchecked because there is no DNA. CDR1 and CDR2 from the germline V gene are DFQATT and SNEGSKA (reference sequence). The CDR3 runs to 14 residues. The CDR3: CSADDSEPSDTQYF.

The V gene is TRBV20-1, the J gene TRBJ2-7. Germline V gene lookup returns CDR1 DFQATT and CDR2 SNEGSKA (reference sequence). The length of the CDR3 is 14 residues. CDR3: CSARSLSSSYEQYF.

This sequence joins TRBV9 and TRBJ2-3; TCRdb's D call of TRBD2 is untestable without DNA. This CDR3 has 16 residues. From germline, CDR1 is SGDLS and CDR2 YYNGEE. The CDR3 here is CASSAPAGGGTDTQYF.

The V gene is TRBV7-9, the J gene TRBJ1-1; TCRdb reports TRBD1, a call that lacks DNA to check it against. The CDR3 sequence is 11 residues long. Germline V gene sequence: CDR1 SEHNR, CDR2 FQNEAQ (reference sequence). The CDR3 sequence: CASSFGQRAFF.

This chain connects TRBV10-3 to TRBJ2-7; the TRBD2 assignment by TCRdb is unverifiable without DNA. The germline V gene has CDR1 ENHRY and CDR2 SYGVKD. The CDR3 is made up of 12 amino acids. CDR3 protein: CAISRGGYEQYF.